Following are 24 T cell receptor beta chains from one sample sequenced in a study of blood T cell repertoires in COVID-19. Sequencing was performed with immunoSEQ multiplex PCR; in TCRdb, only in-frame clones are kept and a portion is missing. The top ten hold 4.1% of the sample, which has about 270,000 clones, approximately 80% seen once. Material: peripheral blood. These receptors all come from a woman between 50 and 59 years old with active or convalescent COVID-19.

The chain has TRBV15 and TRBJ1-4, with no clear D. This CDR3 spans 15 amino acids. From germline, CDR1 is LNHNV and CDR2 YYDKDF (reference sequence). V was trimmed by 5 bases and J by 2 bases, leaving 12 bases between them. DNA for the CDR3: TGTGCCACCAGCCGTCAACTAGCGACTAATGAAAAACTGTTTTTT. Amino acids: CATSRQLATNEKLFF.

The chain is built from TRBV5-5 and TRBJ2-4; D unresolved. Germline-derived CDR1 and CDR2 are SGHKS and YYEKEE (reference sequence). The CDR3 sequence is 17 residues long. The V end lost 0 bases, the J end lost 7 bases, and 20 bases lay between the germline ends. The CDR3 DNA reads as TGTGCCAGCAGCTTGGTGAAACGAGTAGTATCCGGTAACATTCAGTACTTC. This codes for CASSLVKRVVSGNIQYF.

The rearrangement joins TRBV7-9 to TRBJ2-7; the D is unclear. The V end lost 5 bases, the J end lost 2 bases, and 10 bases lay between the germline ends. Per germline, CDR1 SEHNR and CDR2 FQNEAQ (reference sequence). The CDR3 consists of 13 residues. Here the CDR3 reads CASSPHGPYEQYF. CDR3 nucleotide sequence: TGTGCCAGCAGCCCACATGGCCCCTACGAGCAGTACTTC.

Comment on this clone: Given a much more abundant clone one base away, this may be a read error. V gene TRBV14 combines with J gene TRBJ2-1; D remains ambiguous. The CDR3 consists of 11 residues. Trimming pared 5 bases from V and 6 bases from J, leaving 5 bases between. CDR1 and CDR2 from the germline V gene are SGHDN and FVKESK. CDR3 sequence (DNA): TGTGCCAGCAGCTCTCTCAATGAGCAGTTCTTC. It codes for CASSSLNEQFF.

The chain joins TRBV20-1 to TRBJ2-1; D remains unclear. V was pared by 2 bases and J by 9 bases, with 5 bases between. The CDR3 spans 10 residues. CDR1 is DFQATT and CDR2 is SNEGSKA in the germline V gene (reference sequence). CDR3 amino acids: CSARQVEQFF. As DNA, the CDR3 is TGCAGTGCTAGACAGGTTGAGCAGTTCTTC.

The chain is built from TRBV11-2 and TRBJ2-3; D not certain. CDR1 and CDR2 from the germline V gene are SGHAT and FQNNGV. With 1 base removed from V and 4 bases from J, the gap between germline ends came to 9 bases. The CDR3 loop spans 14 amino acids. The CDR3 nucleotides read TGTGCCAGCAGCTTAGGGCCGCACCCAGATACGCAGTATTTT. Protein: CASSLGPHPDTQYF.

This clone has only a few counts. J is TRBJ1-5 and V is TRBV16; D uncertain. Trimming shortened V by 2 bases and J by 7 bases, and 9 bases separated the two germline ends. The CDR3 is 13 amino acids. Germline V gene data show CDR1 as KGHSY and CDR2 as FQNENV. In nucleotides, the CDR3 is TGTGCCAGCAGCCAACGGTCCGGGCAGCCCCAGCATTTT. Protein: CASSQRSGQPQHF. The whole variable domain, filled in from reference TRBV16 and TRBJ1-5, reads GEEVAQTPKHLVRGEGQKAKLYCAPIKGHSYVFWYQQVLKNEFKFLISFQNENVFDETGMPKERFSAKCLPNSPCSLEIQATKLEDSAVYFCASSQRSGQPQHFGDGTRLSIL.

This chain connects TRBV5-1 to TRBJ2-5, with D maybe TRBD2 (5 bases). V gave up 0 bases and J gave up 4 bases, with 16 bases separating them. The V gene's germline CDR1 is SGHRS and CDR2 YFSETQ. The CDR3 has 16 residues. DNA of the CDR3: TGCGCCAGCAGCTTGGATATCCGGGGTCGAGGAGAGACCCAGTACTTC. This codes for CASSLDIRGRGETQYF.

The chain employs TRBV5-1 and TRBJ2-5; the D gene is possibly TRBD2 (6 bases). Trimming took 0 bases from V and 0 from J, leaving 12 bases between them. The germline V gene has CDR1 SGHRS and CDR2 YFSETQ. The CDR3 covers 16 residues. Written as DNA, the CDR3 is TGCGCCAGCAGCTTGGTGGGGGGAACCAACCAAGAGACCCAGTACTTC. It encodes CASSLVGGTNQETQYF.

This clone was picked up one time. The chain is built from TRBV28 and TRBJ1-2; TRBD1 matches 8 bases. V was clipped by 7 bases and J by 7 bases; unmatched bases: 2. CDR3 size: 11 residues. Germline loops: CDR1 MDHEN, CDR2 SYDVKM. This CDR3 is CASTDRGGYTF. The CDR3 region has the DNA TGTGCCAGCACTGACAGGGGTGGCTACACCTTC.

The chain carries TRBV18 and TRBJ1-2; D gene uncertain. The CDR3 is 16 amino acids. Between the trimmed V and J ends, which lost 3 bases and 7 bases, there was a span of 21 bases. CDR1 is KGHSH, CDR2 LQKENI, per germline. The CDR3 DNA sequence: TGTGCCAGCTCACCCAGCTTGCCGGGGAATAGGGTTGGCTACACCTTC. Encoded protein: CASSPSLPGNRVGYTF.

This clone was seen only a few times. The rearrangement uses TRBV2 and TRBJ1-4; TRBD1 agrees at 11 bases. The CDR3 loop spans 17 amino acids. V was clipped by 7 bases and J by 7 bases; unmatched bases: 14. CDR1 is SNHLY, CDR2 FYNNEI, per germline. Written as DNA, the CDR3 is TGTGCCAGCACCGAGCGGGACAGGGGGGAGTATGCTGAAAAACTGTTTTTT. Protein sequence: CASTERDRGEYAEKLFF. The full variable domain, completed using reference TRBV2 and TRBJ1-4, is EPEVTQTPSHQVTQMGQEVILRCVPISNHLYFYWYRQILGQKVEFLVSFYNNEISEKSEIFDDQFSVERPDGSNFTLKIRSTKLEDSAMYFCASTERDRGEYAEKLFFGSGTQLSVL.

The chain employs TRBV6-5 and TRBJ1-1, with D maybe TRBD1 (6 bases). Trimming left V 5 bases short and J 4 bases short, with 14 bases between. Germline loops: CDR1 MNHEY, CDR2 SVGAGI. The CDR3 runs 14 residues. CDR3 bases: TGTGCCAGCAGTACCCACAGGGAGGGCACTGAAGCTTTCTTT. It translates to CASSTHREGTEAFF.

This chain connects TRBV20-1 to TRBJ2-5; 11 bases match TRBD2. The V and J ends lost 3 bases and 2 bases, in that order; junction bases with no gene match: 8. The length of the CDR3 is 16 residues. Germline V gene lookup returns CDR1 DFQATT and CDR2 SNEGSKA (reference sequence). The CDR3 is CSASSPIAGGQETQYF. The CDR3 DNA reads as TGCAGTGCTAGTTCTCCAATAGCGGGAGGGCAAGAGACCCAGTACTTC.

The J gene is TRBJ2-2, the V gene TRBV2, with TRBD1 identical over 10 bases. The V and J ends lost 4 bases and 6 bases, in that order; junction bases with no gene match: 5. The CDR3 is made up of 15 amino acids. Germline CDR1 SNHLY, CDR2 FYNNEI. The CDR3 nucleotides are TGTGCCAGCAGTGCACCCGGGACAGGGGCCGGGGAGCTGTTTTTT. Its translation is CASSAPGTGAGELFF. Combining the CDR3 with reference TRBV2 and TRBJ2-2 gives the whole variable domain EPEVTQTPSHQVTQMGQEVILRCVPISNHLYFYWYRQILGQKVEFLVSFYNNEISEKSEIFDDQFSVERPDGSNFTLKIRSTKLEDSAMYFCASSAPGTGAGELFFGEGSRLTVL.

This clone was recorded only once. The chain couples TRBV6-5 to TRBJ2-7, with 7 bases identical to TRBD2. V dropped 9 bases and J dropped 4; count of bases not matched to a gene: 12. Germline CDR1 MNHEY, CDR2 SVGAGI. This CDR3 is 14 amino acids long. CDR3 DNA sequence: TGTGCCAGTCGGCGGTGGCGGGAGAGGTACGAGCAGTACTTC. Translated, it gives CASRRWRERYEQYF.

The chain employs TRBV19 and TRBJ1-4; D remains ambiguous. V lost 7 bases to trimming and J lost 4 bases, with 16 bases between them. The CDR3 loop spans 15 amino acids. CDR1 LNHDA and CDR2 SQIVND come from the germline V gene (reference sequence). The CDR3 DNA sequence: TGTGCCAGTAATCGCTTGGCAGTTGGTAATGAAAAACTGTTTTTT. Encoded protein: CASNRLAVGNEKLFF.

The V gene is TRBV6-2 or TRBV6-3, the J gene TRBJ2-4; 10 nucleotides align to TRBD2. Germline V gene lookup returns CDR1 MNHEY and CDR2 SVGEGT. Trimming cost V 9 bases and J 6 bases; bases outside gene matches: 14. This CDR3 has 16 amino acids. In nucleotides, the CDR3 is TGTGCCAGTAGCGGGGCTAGCGGGAGTCTCGGAAACATTCAGTACTTC. As protein: CASSGASGSLGNIQYF.

This chain joins TRBV5-4 and TRBJ1-2; TRBD1 matches at 7 bases. The V gene end was trimmed by 0 bases and the J gene end by 8 bases; junction bases not matched to a gene: 10. CDR1 is SGHNT, CDR2 YYREEE, per germline (reference sequence). This CDR3 comprises 15 residues. CDR3 bases: TGTGCCAGCAGCTTGGGAGGATTTAGGGGGCCGGGCTACACCTTC. It yields the protein CASSLGGFRGPGYTF.

The CDR3 here is CASSKVKREGPSGTDTQYF. The CDR3 DNA reads TGTGCCAGCAGCAAAGTCAAGCGGGAGGGCCCGTCGGGCACAGATACGCAGTATTTT. This chain links TRBV21-1 with TRBJ2-3; TRBD2 was called by the table and not checked on the DNA. TRBV21-1 is given as a pseudogene. There are 19 residues in the CDR3.

The V gene is TRBV24-1, the J gene TRBJ2-1, with D perhaps matching TRBD2 (6 bases). The V end was cut by 10 bases, the J end by 3 bases, with 21 bases between. This CDR3 has 16 amino acids. CDR1 is KGHDR and CDR2 is SFDVKD in the germline V gene. Written as DNA, the CDR3 is TGTGCCACAGCGACTCTTACGGGGGAGAGCTACAATGAGCAGTTCTTC. This codes for CATATLTGESYNEQFF.

The gene calls are TRBV19 and TRBJ2-3; 9 bases fit TRBD2. Germline CDR1 is LNHDA and CDR2 is SQIVND (reference sequence). J lost 1 base, V lost 4 bases, and 6 bases had no gene match. The CDR3 has 16 residues. CDR3 amino acids: CASSTLAGAGTDTQYF. The DNA of the CDR3 is TGTGCCAGTAGTACCTTAGCGGGAGCGGGCACAGATACGCAGTATTTT.

The CDR3 reads CASSLGGYTGAQAAFF. The CDR3 DNA reads TGTGCCAGCAGCCTGGGGGGATATACAGGGGCCCAGGCCGCTTTCTTT. V is TRBV5-4 and J is TRBJ1-1; 7 bases fit TRBD1. The trim removed 4 bases at V and 11 bases at J, leaving 20 bases unmatched. Looked up from germline, CDR1 is SGHNT and CDR2 is YYREEE (reference sequence). The CDR3 loop spans 16 amino acids.

The rearrangement joins TRBV11-3 to TRBJ2-1; tentatively, D is TRBD2 (5 bases). The length of the CDR3 is 13 residues. Germline V gives CDR1 SGHNT, CDR2 YENEEA. V was clipped by 0 bases and J by 10 bases, with 10 bases between them. CDR3 DNA sequence: TGTGCCAGCAGCTTAGATTGGAGGAGCGAGCAGTTCTTC. Amino acid sequence: CASSLDWRSEQFF.